A single sample gave rise to the 21 T cell receptor beta chains below, sequenced in a study of T cells in Graves' hyperthyroidism and ophthalmopathy. Using RNA transcripts as the source, TCR beta CDR3 regions were amplified. The HTBI primer set drove a first-round RT-PCR of the TCR CDR3. TCRdb independently ran MiXCR on the multiplex PCR reads; one entry per CDR3 protein. Of around 250,000 distinct CDR3 sequences in the sample, roughly 22% were seen once. Sequencing was done on a sample of blood. Every receptor here comes from a woman aged 40 to 49 with Graves' ophthalmopathy.

This clonotype was detected ten times or more. The V gene is TRBV9, the J gene TRBJ2-7; possibly TRBD2 for D (6 bases). The CDR3 has 14 residues. The germline V gene encodes CDR1 SGDLS and CDR2 YYNGEE. Trimming left V 0 bases short and J 3 bases short, with 10 bases between. CDR3 nucleotides: TGTGCCAGCAGCGTAGGCGGGATCAACTACGAGCAGTACTTC. As protein: CASSVGGINYEQYF.

This clonotype was counted at least ten times. The chain couples TRBV28 to TRBJ2-5; 11 bases are shared with TRBD2. Per germline, CDR1 MDHEN and CDR2 SYDVKM. CDR3 length: 15 amino acids. The V segment lost 4 bases and the J segment 2 bases; nucleotides outside the gene matches: 3. CDR3 loop: CASSSTSGRQETQYF. Here the CDR3 DNA reads TGTGCCAGCAGTTCCACTAGCGGGAGACAAGAGACCCAGTACTTC. The full variable domain, rest sourced from reference TRBV28 and TRBJ2-5, is DVKVTQSSRYLVKRTGEKVFLECVQDMDHENMFWYRQDPGLGLRLIYFSYDVKMKEKGDIPEGYSVSREKKERFSLILESASTNQTSMYLCASSSTSGRQETQYFGPGTRLLVL.

This clonotype was observed at least ten times. This rearrangement joins TRBV28 to TRBJ1-5, with D uncertain. Germline V gives CDR1 MDHEN, CDR2 SYDVKM. V was pared by 3 bases and J by 0 bases, with 6 bases between. The CDR3 extends over 14 amino acids. This CDR3 reads CASSFSSSNQPQHF. The CDR3 bases are TGTGCCAGCAGTTTTTCAAGTAGCAATCAGCCCCAGCATTTT.

Points on this clonotype: One junction end does not reproduce the germline sequence, and a read error may be involved. This chain links TRBV6-1 with TRBJ1-2, with 7 bases lining up with TRBD1. The CDR3 extends over 14 amino acids. Germline V gene lookup returns CDR1 MNHNS and CDR2 SASEGT. CDR3 residues: CASRPAQGNYGYNF. The CDR3 DNA reads as TGTGCCAGCAGACCAGCACAGGGGAACTATGGCTACAACTTC.

This clonotype appeared many times. The chain is built from TRBV29-1 and TRBJ2-7; no clear D gene. V lost 3 bases to trimming and J lost 2 bases, with 11 bases between them. This CDR3 spans 13 amino acids. Germline V CDR1 and CDR2: SQVTM, ANQGSEA. CDR3 bases: TGCAGCGTTGATGGTGACGGTACCTACGAGCAGTACTTC. Its translation is CSVDGDGTYEQYF.

At least ten counts were recorded for this clonotype. This sequence joins TRBV2 and TRBJ2-5, with D perhaps matching TRBD1 (5 bases). Deletions cut 8 bases from V and 2 bases from J, with 9 bases between. Germline V gene sequence: CDR1 SNHLY, CDR2 FYNNEI. CDR3 length: 12 residues. The CDR3 DNA follows: TGTGCCAGCGGACACAGGCAAGAGACCCAGTACTTC. Its protein is CASGHRQETQYF.

This clonotype was seen at least ten times. As DNA, the CDR3 is TGCGCCAGCACGGCAGGGCGTCAAGAGACCCAGTACTTC. It specifies CASTAGRQETQYF. The genes are TRBV5-1 and TRBJ2-5, with TRBD1 as a possible D gene (5 bases). The CDR3 runs 13 residues. Germline V CDR1 and CDR2: SGHRS, YFSETQ. V was cut by 6 bases and J by 2 bases, with 11 bases left in between.

This clonotype was seen at least ten times. This chain uses TRBV20-1 with TRBJ2-4; the D call may be TRBD1 or TRBD2 (5 bases each). CDR1 is DFQATT and CDR2 is SNEGSKA in the germline V gene (reference sequence). This CDR3 is built from 14 residues. V was trimmed by 5 bases and J by 6 bases, leaving 17 bases between them. The CDR3 loop is CSAPRGGLGNIQYF. The CDR3 DNA is TGCAGTGCTCCTCGGGGCGGCCTAGGAAACATTCAGTACTTC.

The chain joins TRBV3-1 to TRBJ2-7; D is possibly TRBD2 (6 bases). The V end lost 8 bases, the J end lost 7 bases, and 18 bases lay between the germline ends. Germline V gene sequence: CDR1 LGHDT, CDR2 YNNKEL (reference sequence). CDR3 length: 13 amino acids. The CDR3 bases are TGTGCCAGCCGGGACTCTACTTTTCAGGAGCAGTACTTC. It codes for CASRDSTFQEQYF.

V usage is TRBV5-1 and J usage is TRBJ2-5, with a possible D match to TRBD1 (6 bases). Per the germline V gene, CDR1 is SGHRS and CDR2 is YFSETQ. The CDR3 is 15 amino acids. The V end lost 1 base, the J end lost 2 bases, and 12 bases lay between the germline ends. CDR3 nucleotide sequence: TGCGCCAGCAGCTTGCTCGTTGGGACACAAGAGACCCAGTACTTC. Protein: CASSLLVGTQETQYF.

This clonotype was found once. The chain combines TRBV7-9 with TRBJ1-3; D is unresolved. The length of the CDR3 is 14 residues. V was cut by 2 bases and J by 4 bases, with 9 bases left in between. CDR1 is SEHNR and CDR2 is FQNEAQ in the germline V gene (reference sequence). CDR3 DNA: TGTGCCAGCAGCTTATTGCCAGGAGGAAACACCATATATTTT. As protein: CASSLLPGGNTIYF.

This clonotype was observed many times. This sequence joins TRBV28 and TRBJ2-7; D may be TRBD1 or TRBD2 (6 bases each). The CDR3 contains 15 residues. V lost 6 bases to trimming and J lost 6 bases, with 21 bases between them. Germline-derived CDR1 and CDR2 are MDHEN and SYDVKM. DNA of the CDR3: TGTGCCAGCAGACCATGGGAGGACAGCCTAGGCGAGCAGTACTTC. Protein sequence: CASRPWEDSLGEQYF.

The rearrangement links TRBV6-5 to TRBJ1-2, with TRBD1 as a possible D gene (6 bases). The CDR3 has 15 amino acids. The germline V gene has CDR1 MNHEY and CDR2 SVGAGI. V was cut by 2 bases and J by 5 bases, with 15 bases left in between. CDR3 loop: CASSYLGTGSYGYTF. The CDR3 region has the DNA TGTGCCAGCAGTTACCTTGGTACAGGGAGTTATGGCTACACCTTC.

This clonotype was seen at least ten times. J is TRBJ2-5 and V is TRBV20-1, with a possible D match to TRBD2 (6 bases). Germline V gene data show CDR1 as DFQATT and CDR2 as SNEGSKA (reference sequence). The CDR3 is 13 amino acids. Trimming removed 6 bases from V and 3 bases from J, with 14 bases in between. As DNA, the CDR3 is TGCAGTGCGCTAGGGGAGGTAGAAGAGACCCAGTACTTC. Its protein product is CSALGEVEETQYF.

Many counts were recorded for this clonotype. The rearrangement links TRBV28 to TRBJ1-5; D gene ambiguous. Deletions cut 3 bases from V and 0 bases from J, with 9 bases between. Germline-derived CDR1 and CDR2 are MDHEN and SYDVKM. The CDR3 has 15 residues. Here the CDR3 DNA reads TGTGCCAGCAGTTTTACCGATTATAGCAATCAGCCCCAGCATTTT. Translation: CASSFTDYSNQPQHF. The whole variable domain, remainder taken from reference TRBV28 and TRBJ1-5, is DVKVTQSSRYLVKRTGEKVFLECVQDMDHENMFWYRQDPGLGLRLIYFSYDVKMKEKGDIPEGYSVSREKKERFSLILESASTNQTSMYLCASSFTDYSNQPQHFGDGTRLSIL.

This clonotype was detected a few times. The chain is built from TRBV7-9 and TRBJ2-7; the match to TRBD1 covers 7 bases. The CDR3 covers 14 residues. CDR1 and CDR2 (germline): SEHNR, FQNEAQ (reference sequence). Trimming at V came to 3 bases and at J to 5 bases, leaving 7 bases not matched to a gene. The CDR3 DNA reads TGTGCCAGCAGCTTCCCCGACAGGGTCCACGAGCAGTACTTC. Translating gives CASSFPDRVHEQYF.

With regard to this clonotype: The junction departs from germline at one end; a sequencing error may be responsible. The genes are TRBV2 and TRBJ2-7; 7 positions agree with TRBD2. Germline V CDR1 and CDR2: SNHLY, FYNNEI. The CDR3 runs 14 residues. CDR3 nucleotides: TGTGCCAGCAGTGAAATTGTAGGGGACTACGAGCAGTGCTTC. This translates into CASSEIVGDYEQCF.

This clonotype occurred many times. This rearrangement joins TRBV4-1 to TRBJ2-7; D call uncertain. Per the germline V gene, CDR1 is MGHRA and CDR2 is YSYEKL. The CDR3 runs 14 residues. V gave up 1 base and J gave up 3 bases, with 10 bases separating them. CDR3 DNA: TGCGCCAGCAGCCAAGCACAGAACTACTACGAGCAGTACTTC. Its translation is CASSQAQNYYEQYF.

This clonotype was counted at least ten times. This chain links TRBV2 with TRBJ2-7, with a possible D match to TRBD2 (6 bases). Trimming took 4 bases from V and 3 from J, leaving 13 bases between them. CDR1 and CDR2 (germline): SNHLY, FYNNEI. This CDR3 region has 14 residues. Here the CDR3 reads CASSGSSGRYEQYF. The CDR3 nucleotides are TGTGCCAGCAGTGGCAGTAGCGGACGCTACGAGCAGTACTTC.

This sequence joins TRBV11-3 and TRBJ2-3; D unclear. Trimming shortened V by 1 base and J by 3 bases, and 8 bases separated the two germline ends. Germline V gene lookup returns CDR1 SGHNT and CDR2 YENEEA. The CDR3 length is 14 residues. In nucleotides, the CDR3 is TGTGCCAGCAGCTTAGGAGGAACTACAGATACGCAGTATTTT. Its translation is CASSLGGTTDTQYF.

A few counts support this clonotype. J is TRBJ2-2 and V is TRBV5-1, with 9 bases fitting TRBD2. The CDR3 extends over 16 amino acids. Germline V gives CDR1 SGHRS, CDR2 YFSETQ. With 8 bases clipped from V and 6 bases from J, the junction kept 14 bases outside the gene matches. The CDR3 DNA follows: TGCGCCAGTAAACCGGCGGGAGGGTCCTTTGCCGGGGAGCTGTTTTTT. This gives the protein CASKPAGGSFAGELFF.